Following are 29 T cell receptor beta chains from one sample sequenced in a study of T cell clonality in common variable immunodeficiency. Study-wide findings and caveats: Reportedly, TCR beta sequences from common variable immunodeficiency showed fewer deletions and N-nucleotide insertions.

TCRdb's copy holds only in-frame clones and misses some; the assay was immunoSEQ multiplex PCR. The repertoire shows 15,000 to 20,000 clones, none seen only once; the top ten take over 6.5%. What these receptors recognize is not known. The sample was peripheral blood mononuclear cells. Receptors were obtained from a human donor with common variable immunodeficiency.

This clone was detected many times. Coverage ceases 3 residues before the CDR3 finishes, and the germline J gene fills in the end. The chain couples TRBV30 to TRBJ1-2; no firm D call. Germline V gives CDR1 GTSNPN, CDR2 SVGIG (reference sequence). The CDR3 runs 12 residues. The CDR3 here is CAWSVAGWSYTF. The part of the CDR3 DNA that was read is TGTGCCTGGAGTGTAGCGGGATGGAGC. Full variable domain (rest looked up from reference TRBV30 and TRBJ1-2): SQTIHQWPATLVQPVGSPLSLECTVEGTSNPNLYWYRQAAGRGLQLLFYSVGIGQISSEVPQNLSASRPQDRQFILSSKKLLLSDSGFYLCAWSVAGWSYTFGSGTRLTVV.

This clone was seen ten or more times. The read is 3 residues too short to cover the CDR3 end, so that end is filled in from the germline J gene. The chain is built from TRBV4-1 and TRBJ2-2; D gene unclear. V lost 4 bases and J lost 0, with 9 bases in between. The CDR3 spans 15 residues. Germline CDR1 reads MGHRA; CDR2 reads YSYEKL. This CDR3 is CASSREVTNTGELFF. The CDR3 DNA, read in part, is TGCGCCAGCAGCCGTGAGGTTACGAACACCGGGGAG.

This clone was seen at least ten times. CDR3 bases read: TGTGCCAGCAGCTTGGCCGGGGGAGAGACC. Its translation: CASSLAGGET. The entire CDR3 protein is CASSLAGGETQYF. The chain has TRBV5-5 and TRBJ2-5, with D maybe TRBD2 (6 bases). The read terminates 3 residues before the CDR3 end, so the remaining end is supplied by the germline J gene. Germline-derived CDR1 and CDR2 are SGHKS and YYEKEE (reference sequence). The CDR3 contains 13 residues. V lost 0 bases and J 4 bases, leaving 7 bases between the germline ends.

This clone showed up just a few times. The read stops 3 residues short of the end of the CDR3; the missing end is completed from the germline J gene. The V call is TRBV7-8, the J call TRBJ1-1, with D tentatively TRBD1 (6 bases). This CDR3 comprises 13 residues. The germline V gene encodes CDR1 SGHVS and CDR2 FQNEAQ. CDR3 DNA (partial): TGTGCCAGCAGCCCCGGAGGGGGAATGGAA. The encoded protein is CASSPGGGME. The CDR3 as a whole reads CASSPGGGMEAFF.

There are many counts of this clone. The CDR3 bases that were read are TGCAGCGTTGAAGTCCAGGCGAGGGAGACC. Protein: CSVEVQARET. The whole CDR3 region reads CSVEVQARETQYF. The J gene is TRBJ2-5, the V gene TRBV29-1; no definite D call. The read terminates 3 residues before the CDR3 end, so the remaining end is supplied by the germline J gene. The CDR3 contains 13 residues. CDR1 and CDR2 from the germline V gene are SQVTM and ANQGSEA. V was shortened by 1 base and J by 5 bases, with 11 bases between the two germline ends.

This clone came up many times. The read terminates 3 residues before the CDR3 end, so the remaining end is supplied by the germline J gene. The chain has TRBV6-2 or TRBV6-3 and TRBJ1-6; 8 bases agree with TRBD1. Germline V gene sequence: CDR1 MNHEY, CDR2 SVGEGT. The V segment lost 8 bases and the J segment 11 bases; nucleotides outside the gene matches: 8. The CDR3 is made up of 13 amino acids. The sequenced part of the CDR3 DNA is TGTGCCAGCCAGCCAGGGGGCAGGCCACCC. Translation gives CASQPGGRPP. The CDR3 in full is CASQPGGRPPLHF.

This clone was seen a handful of times. The read terminates 3 residues before the CDR3 end, so the remaining end is supplied by the germline J gene. The V and J genes are TRBV30 and TRBJ2-7, with TRBD1 as a possible D gene (6 bases). The germline V gene encodes CDR1 GTSNPN and CDR2 SVGIG (reference sequence). V was cut by 5 bases and J by 6 bases, with 17 bases left in between. This CDR3 region has 13 residues. CDR3 DNA, as far as it was read: TGTGCCTGGGAAGTCACACAGGGTGGCGAG. It is translated as CAWEVTQGGE. The complete CDR3 protein is CAWEVTQGGEQYF.

As regards this clone: The CDR3 is cut off 3 residues early in the read; its end comes from the germline J gene. The chain recombines TRBV2 with TRBJ2-7; 9 bases are a match to TRBD1. V dropped 6 bases and J dropped 5; count of bases not matched to a gene: 5. This CDR3 region has 13 residues. Per the germline V gene, CDR1 is SNHLY and CDR2 is FYNNEI. This CDR3 is CASRGTGSDEQYF. The sequenced CDR3 bases are TGTGCCAGCAGGGGGACAGGGTCGGACGAG.

This clone was detected a few times. The read gets to within 3 residues of the CDR3 end, and the germline J gene fills in the rest. The chain has TRBV2 and TRBJ2-1, with TRBD2 matching 12 bases. Germline V gene data show CDR1 as SNHLY and CDR2 as FYNNEI. The CDR3 spans 16 residues. The trim removed 6 bases at V and 0 bases at J, leaving 3 bases unmatched. CDR3 DNA, as far as it was read: TGTGCCAGCAGGCGACTAGCGGGGGCCTCCTACAATGAG. Translated, it gives CASRRLAGASYNE. The full CDR3 protein reads CASRRLAGASYNEQFF.

There are a few counts of this clone. The CDR3 goes on 3 residues after the read ends, and that part is filled in from the germline J gene. The chain has TRBV19 and TRBJ1-2, with 10 bases lining up with TRBD1. With V trimmed by 4 bases and J by 3 bases, 14 bases remained unmatched. CDR3 length: 18 residues. The germline V gene encodes CDR1 LNHDA and CDR2 SQIVND (reference sequence). Here the CDR3 reads CASSTGRDRGSTDYGYTF. CDR3 DNA, as far as it was read: TGTGCCAGTAGTACAGGTCGGGACAGGGGATCGACAGACTATGGC.

A remark on this clone: The CDR3 end falls 3 residues outside the read, so it is completed with the germline J gene. The chain carries TRBV5-1 and TRBJ2-7; 9 bases are shared with TRBD1. CDR3 length: 15 residues. J lost 6 bases, V lost 0 bases, and 7 bases had no gene match. The germline gives CDR1 SGHRS, CDR2 YFSETQ. The CDR3 DNA, read in part, is TGCGCCAGCAGCTTGGTCCCGGGACAGGGTAGCGAG. Translating gives CASSLVPGQGSE. The full CDR3 sequence reads CASSLVPGQGSEQYF.

This clone was seen a handful of times. Coverage ceases 3 residues before the CDR3 finishes, and the germline J gene fills in the end. This chain uses TRBV7-9 with TRBJ2-1; 8 bases map to TRBD2. Trimming removed 1 base from V and 8 bases from J; junction bases left unmatched: 7. Germline assignment: CDR1 SEHNR and CDR2 FQNEAQ (reference sequence). CDR3 length: 15 amino acids. The DNA read from the CDR3 is TGTGCCAGCAGCTTAGACCGGGGGGGCTTGCATGAG. Amino acids: CASSLDRGGLHE. The CDR3 in its entirety is CASSLDRGGLHEQFF.

This clone appeared a few times. The read terminates 3 residues before the CDR3 end, so the remaining end is supplied by the germline J gene. V gene TRBV11-2 combines with J gene TRBJ1-4; no firm D call. Trimming took off 5 bases at V and 0 bases at J, with 10 bases between the two ends. Germline V gene data show CDR1 as SGHAT and CDR2 as FQNNGV. CDR3 length: 15 residues. The CDR3 DNA, read in part, is TGTGCCAGCAGCAGCCGGGTGCCAACTAATGAAAAA. Translating it yields CASSSRVPTNEK. The full CDR3 sequence reads CASSSRVPTNEKLFF.

By share, this clone counts as medium-sized (0.01 to 0.1%). The observed sequence ends 3 residues before the CDR3 terminus, with the missing tail filled in from the germline J gene. The rearrangement joins TRBV5-1 to TRBJ2-2, with 11 bases fitting TRBD2. The V gene's germline CDR1 is SGHRS and CDR2 YFSETQ. V shed 5 bases and J 5 bases; nucleotides not matched to a gene: 5. This CDR3 contains 15 residues. The covered CDR3 bases are TGCGCCAGCAGTTTAACTAGCGGGAGAACCGGGGAG. Residues: CASSLTSGRTGE. In full, the CDR3 is CASSLTSGRTGELFF. Combining the CDR3 with reference TRBV5-1 and TRBJ2-2 gives the whole variable domain KAGVTQTPRYLIKTRGQQVTLSCSPISGHRSVSWYQQTPGQGLQFLFEYFSETQRNKGNFPGRFSGRQFSNSRSEMNVSTLELGDSALYLCASSLTSGRTGELFFGEGSRLTVL.

This clone was seen more than once but under ten times. The DNA ends 3 residues before the CDR3 does, and the rest of the CDR3 is filled in from the germline J gene. The rearrangement links TRBV7-6 to TRBJ1-1, with D unresolved. Germline CDR1 SGHVS, CDR2 FNYEAQ. The V gene lost 3 bases and the J gene lost 1 base, with 6 bases spanning the gap. The CDR3 is 13 amino acids. Incomplete CDR3 DNA: TGTGCCAGCAGCTTCGGGGAGAACACTGAA. It encodes CASSFGENTE. The entire CDR3 sequence reads CASSFGENTEAFF.

In its sample, this clone was seen many times. The read falls 3 residues short of the CDR3 end, and the missing part is taken from the germline J gene. V usage is TRBV20-1 and J usage is TRBJ2-7; D is undetermined. Looked up from germline, CDR1 is DFQATT and CDR2 is SNEGSKA (reference sequence). Trimming pared 0 bases from V and 3 bases from J, leaving 6 bases between. The CDR3 covers 12 residues. This CDR3 is CSAREFSYEQYF. CDR3 DNA, as far as it was read: TGCAGTGCTAGAGAATTCAGCTACGAG.

This clone was detected many times. The read ends 3 residues before the CDR3 terminus; that terminus is restored from the germline J gene. V gene TRBV29-1 combines with J gene TRBJ2-1; possibly TRBD1 for D (6 bases). CDR3 length: 14 amino acids. CDR1 SQVTM and CDR2 ANQGSEA come from the germline V gene. V was pared by 7 bases and J by 3 bases, with 16 bases between. CDR3 residues: CSGGYREDYNEQFF. The CDR3 bases that were read are TGCAGCGGGGGGTACAGGGAAGACTACAATGAG.

This clone was seen at least ten times. Partial CDR3 DNA: TGCAGTGCCCTCTGGCACAGTAGCACAGATACG. It is translated as CSALWHSSTDT. The whole CDR3 sequence is CSALWHSSTDTQYF. The gene calls are TRBV20-1 and TRBJ2-3; no clear D. The CDR3 end falls 3 residues outside the read, so it is completed with the germline J gene. The CDR3 spans 14 residues. Germline CDR1 and CDR2: DFQATT and SNEGSKA (reference sequence). Trimming shortened V by 6 bases and J by 0 bases, and 13 bases separated the two germline ends.

There are many counts of this clone. With the read ending 3 residues before the CDR3 end, the germline J gene is used to fill in that end. The chain carries TRBV20-1 and TRBJ2-1; no firm D call. Between the trimmed V and J ends, which lost 5 bases and 0 bases, there was a span of 11 bases. This CDR3 is 14 amino acids long. Germline V gene sequence: CDR1 DFQATT, CDR2 SNEGSKA (reference sequence). The covered CDR3 bases are TGCAGTGCTCCCACTCTGAGCTCCTACAATGAG. This translates into CSAPTLSSYNE. Given in full, the CDR3 is CSAPTLSSYNEQFF.

Remarks on this clone: The read is 3 residues too short to cover the CDR3 end, so that end is filled in from the germline J gene. This chain joins TRBV7-2 and TRBJ2-7, with a weak D call TRBD1 (6 bases). CDR1 SGHTA and CDR2 FQGNSA come from the germline V gene. The CDR3 consists of 15 residues. Trimming pared 1 base from V and 2 bases from J, leaving 12 bases between. CDR3 sequence: CASSLGQGKTYEQYF. The DNA read from the CDR3 is TGTGCCAGCAGCTTAGGGCAGGGGAAAACCTACGAG.

Only a few counts were recorded for this clone. The read comes to an end 3 residues before the CDR3 does, leaving the germline J gene to fill in the end. The gene calls are TRBV19 and TRBJ2-7; TRBD1 matches at 10 bases. The CDR3 totals 15 residues. J was trimmed by 2 bases and V by 4 bases; bases with no gene match: 5. CDR1 is LNHDA, CDR2 SQIVND, per germline (reference sequence). The CDR3 loop is CASSRPGQGTYEQYF. CDR3 DNA, as far as it was read: TGTGCCAGTAGTAGACCGGGACAGGGGACCTACGAG.

This clone has a count of ten or more. The CDR3 goes on 3 residues after the read ends, and that part is filled in from the germline J gene. This rearrangement joins TRBV6-2 or TRBV6-3 to TRBJ2-7; 7 bases match TRBD2. CDR3 length equals 17 residues. The V and J ends lost 0 bases and 1 base, in that order; junction bases with no gene match: 9. Germline CDR1 reads MNHEY; CDR2 reads SVGEGT. The CDR3 bases that were read are TGTGCCAGCAGTTACTCGCCCGAAACTAGCGCATCCTACGAG. Its translation: CASSYSPETSASYE. The full-length CDR3 reads as CASSYSPETSASYEQYF.

There are many counts of this clone. The read ends 3 residues early relative to the CDR3; the germline J gene fills the gap. V gene TRBV19 combines with J gene TRBJ2-1; 7 bases align to TRBD1. Germline assignment: CDR1 LNHDA and CDR2 SQIVND (reference sequence). The CDR3 is 14 amino acids. The junction had 4 bases not matched to a gene; V was cut back by 1 base and J by 7 bases. The covered CDR3 bases are TGTGCCAGTAGTATAGCGACAGGGCTGAATGAG. Residues: CASSIATGLNE. The CDR3 as a whole reads CASSIATGLNEQFF.

This clone showed up just a few times. Read data end 3 residues before the CDR3 end; the end is taken from the germline J gene. The chain carries TRBV5-6 and TRBJ2-5; the D gene is possibly TRBD1 (5 bases). V was trimmed by 4 bases and J by 5 bases, leaving 15 bases between them. The CDR3 is made up of 14 amino acids. Germline-derived CDR1 and CDR2 are SGHDT and YYEEEE. The CDR3 region is CASSDPGSAETQYF. CDR3 DNA (partial): TGTGCCAGCAGCGATCCAGGGTCTGCGGAGACC.

About this clone: The read is 3 residues too short to cover the CDR3 end, so that end is filled in from the germline J gene. This chain joins TRBV7-9 and TRBJ1-1, with 7 bases aligning to TRBD1. The germline V gene encodes CDR1 SEHNR and CDR2 FQNEAQ (reference sequence). The CDR3 covers 14 residues. V was clipped by 5 bases and J by 2 bases; unmatched bases: 5. The part of the CDR3 DNA that was read is TGTGCCAGCAGCCTTTACAGGGGAAACACTGAA. Its protein is CASSLYRGNTE. The entire CDR3 sequence reads CASSLYRGNTEAFF.

Notes on this clone: The read finishes 3 residues shy of the CDR3 end, and the germline J gene is used to complete it. The chain employs TRBV10-3 and TRBJ2-5; 7 bases map to TRBD1. CDR3 size: 14 residues. V lost 4 bases and J lost 2; bases outside the gene matches: 4. The V gene's germline CDR1 is ENHRY and CDR2 SYGVKD. This CDR3 is CAISAGDRQETQYF. The CDR3 DNA, read in part, is TGTGCCATCAGTGCAGGGGACAGACAAGAGACC.

This clone was recorded a few times. The read comes to an end 3 residues before the CDR3 does, leaving the germline J gene to fill in the end. V gene TRBV19 combines with J gene TRBJ1-5; 7 positions agree with TRBD1. CDR3 length: 15 amino acids. CDR1 LNHDA and CDR2 SQIVND come from the germline V gene (reference sequence). After removal of 6 bases from V and 3 bases from J, the junction contained 8 bases not matched to a gene. The CDR3 is CASRQTTGFNQPQHF. The part of the CDR3 DNA that was read is TGTGCCAGTAGGCAGACGACAGGGTTCAATCAGCCC.

As for this clone: The sequence runs out 3 residues before the end of the CDR3; the remainder is reconstructed from the germline J gene. The chain recombines TRBV2 with TRBJ2-1; D gene ambiguous. The CDR3 runs to 13 residues. Germline V gives CDR1 SNHLY, CDR2 FYNNEI. Trimming stripped 6 bases from V and 3 bases from J, with 9 bases between. Incomplete CDR3 DNA: TGTGCCAGCAGGCTAGAAATCTACAATGAG. As protein: CASRLEIYNE. The full CDR3 sequence reads CASRLEIYNEQFF.

Worth noting for this clone: The CDR3 end is not reached by the read, which stops 3 residues before it; the germline J gene fills it in. The V call is TRBV5-1, the J call TRBJ1-2, with TRBD1 matching over 10 bases. There are 16 residues in the CDR3. Germline-derived CDR1 and CDR2 are SGHRS and YFSETQ. J was trimmed by 4 bases and V by 3 bases; bases with no gene match: 9. The sequenced CDR3 bases are TGCGCCAGCAGCTGGGGGACAGGGGAAGTATTCTATGGC. It codes for CASSWGTGEVFYG. The entire CDR3 sequence reads CASSWGTGEVFYGYTF.